The rows below give T cell receptor beta chains drawn from one sample of a study of post-analysis software for immune sequencing data. TCRdb reprocessed the PCR reads via MiXCR and lists one record per CDR3 protein. This sample carries 740,000 or so distinct CDR3 sequences, roughly half of them seen once, and the ten largest clones take roughly 4.4%. The sample taken for sequencing was blood. Receptor source: a girl aged 10 to 17 with multiple sclerosis. Both conserved end residues are part of each CDR3. The D gene is left open where the match is weak. Size values are once, few and many counts, or a class for expanded clones, and some rows have none.

D gene,clone size,V gene,J gene,CDR3 protein,CDR3 DNA
TRBD2,-,TRBV7-9,TRBJ2-1,CASSHKAGGPYNEQFF,TGTGCCAGCAGTCACAAAGCGGGAGGGCCCTACAATGAGCAGTTCTTC
-,-,TRBV7-2,TRBJ2-1,CASSPVSRDLYNEQFF,TGTGCCAGCAGCCCCGTCTCGCGGGATCTCTACAATGAGCAGTTCTTC
-,few,TRBV29-1,TRBJ2-5,CSVSDGRETQYF,TGCAGCGTCTCGGACGGAAGGGAGACCCAGTACTTC
TRBD2,-,TRBV20-1,TRBJ2-3,CSARDPSGGNTDTQYF,TGCAGTGCTAGAGATCCTAGCGGGGGCAACACAGATACGCAGTATTTT
-,-,TRBV20-1,TRBJ2-5,CSARESFWADQETQYF,TGCAGTGCTAGAGAAAGTTTTTGGGCAGATCAGGAGACCCAGTACTTC
TRBD2,few,TRBV9,TRBJ2-5,CASSATSGGRQETQYF,TGTGCCAGCAGCGCCACTAGCGGGGGAAGACAAGAGACCCAGTACTTC
-,few,TRBV5-1,TRBJ1-5,CASSTGIRNQPQHF,TGCGCCAGCAGCACGGGGATTCGCAATCAGCCCCAGCATTTT
-,-,TRBV5-1,TRBJ2-7,CASSLAGAGYSHEQYF,TGCGCCAGCAGCTTGGCCGGGGCAGGGTATTCCCACGAGCAGTACTTC
-,few,TRBV6-4,TRBJ2-6,CASSVNRAGANVLTF,TGTGCCAGCAGCGTAAACAGGGCTGGGGCCAACGTCCTGACTTTC
TRBD2,few,TRBV5-1,TRBJ2-7,CASSLGGLAGDYEQYF,TGCGCCAGCAGTTTGGGGGGACTAGCGGGGGACTACGAGCAGTACTTC
-,few,TRBV20-1,TRBJ1-1,CSARDHRGKATEAFF,TGCAGTGCTAGAGATCATAGGGGGAAAGCCACTGAAGCTTTCTTT
-,few,TRBV5-1,TRBJ2-3,CASSPSGSDTQYF,TGCGCCAGCAGCCCGTCGGGGTCAGATACGCAGTATTTT
TRBD2,-,TRBV25-1,TRBJ2-5,CASSDPLAGGRVEQYF,TGTGCCAGCAGTGACCCTCTAGCGGGAGGGCGGGTGGAGCAGTACTTC
-,-,TRBV6-6,TRBJ2-3,CASSYIPDTQYF,TGTGCCAGCAGTTACATCCCAGATACGCAGTATTTT
-,-,TRBV3-1,TRBJ2-3,CASSREWSTDTQYF,TGTGCCAGCAGCCGTGAGTGGAGCACAGATACGCAGTATTTT
-,-,TRBV3-1,TRBJ2-7,CASSQSLGEQYF,TGTGCCAGCAGCCAGTCTCTTGGTGAGCAGTACTTC
TRBD1,few,TRBV7-2,TRBJ1-2,CASSLVTGAYGYTF,TGTGCCAGCAGCTTAGTGACAGGGGCCTATGGCTACACCTTC
TRBD2,-,TRBV20-1,TRBJ2-7,CSARDTTASGRRSSYEQYF,TGCAGTGCTAGAGATACTACGGCTAGCGGGAGACGCAGCTCCTACGAGCAGTACTTC
TRBD2,few,TRBV9,TRBJ2-1,CASSFSGDPYNEQFF,TGTGCCAGCAGCTTTAGCGGGGATCCCTACAATGAGCAGTTCTTC
-,few,TRBV11-2,TRBJ1-5,CASSLDRQQPQHF,TGTGCCAGCAGCTTAGATCGGCAGCAGCCCCAGCATTTT
-,-,TRBV7-8,TRBJ2-1,CASRRGASPNEQFF,TGTGCCAGCAGAAGGGGGGCGAGTCCTAATGAGCAGTTCTTC
TRBD1,-,TRBV12-3/TRBV12-4,TRBJ1-2,CASSSTGNHGYTF,TGTGCCAGCAGTTCGACAGGGAACCATGGCTACACCTTC
-,few,TRBV20-1,TRBJ1-5,CSATLTTGLNQPQHF,TGCAGTGCTACCCTTACGACAGGCCTCAATCAGCCCCAGCATTTT
-,-,TRBV3-1,TRBJ2-5,CASSQGWLAQETQYF,TGTGCCAGCAGCCAAGGCTGGCTAGCACAAGAGACCCAGTACTTC
-,-,TRBV20-1,TRBJ2-7,CSAREDNEQYF,TGCAGTGCTAGAGAGGATAACGAGCAGTACTTC
-,-,TRBV13,TRBJ2-7,CASSSRGASDEQYF,TGTGCCAGCAGTAGTCGGGGGGCCTCTGACGAGCAGTACTTC
-,few,TRBV12-3/TRBV12-4,TRBJ2-1,CASSDAGNSYNEQFF,TGTGCCAGCAGCGACGCCGGGAACTCCTACAATGAGCAGTTCTTC
TRBD1,-,TRBV5-1,TRBJ1-1,CASSPDRGHRNTEAFF,TGCGCCAGCAGCCCCGACAGGGGTCACCGTAACACTGAAGCTTTCTTT
-,-,TRBV2,TRBJ2-5,CASSYRITDNQETQYF,TGTGCCAGCAGTTATCGAATTACAGACAACCAAGAGACCCAGTACTTC
-,-,TRBV6-5,TRBJ1-1,CASSYSMFGGTLEAFF,TGTGCCAGCAGTTACTCCATGTTCGGGGGAACACTTGAAGCTTTCTTT
-,-,TRBV20-1,TRBJ1-1,CSARDLRKNTEAFF,TGCAGTGCTAGAGATCTAAGGAAGAACACTGAAGCTTTCTTT
-,-,TRBV20-1,TRBJ2-7,CSALRPGIPSYEQYF,TGCAGTGCTCTACGGCCAGGGATCCCATCCTACGAGCAGTACTTC
-,-,TRBV14,TRBJ2-7,CASSQDVFEQYF,TGTGCCAGCAGCCAAGATGTATTCGAGCAGTACTTC
TRBD1,-,TRBV6-6,TRBJ1-2,CASRIQGTQGYTF,TGTGCCAGCAGAATACAGGGGACGCAAGGCTACACCTTC
TRBD2,-,TRBV3-1,TRBJ2-1,CASSQRRLAGVTQFF,TGTGCCAGCAGCCAAAGAAGACTAGCGGGGGTAACCCAGTTCTTC
-,-,TRBV20-1,TRBJ2-7,CSAREYSSSYEQYF,TGCAGTGCTAGAGAATACAGCTCAAGCTACGAGCAGTACTTC
TRBD2,-,TRBV11-1,TRBJ2-3,CASSPYQRELDTQYF,TGTGCCAGCAGCCCATACCAGCGGGAGTTGGATACGCAGTATTTT
-,-,TRBV7-6,TRBJ2-1,CASSPSFGQIAYNEQFF,TGTGCCAGCAGCCCCAGTTTTGGACAGATTGCCTACAATGAGCAGTTCTTC
-,-,TRBV4-1,TRBJ2-1,CASSQAGDRNNEQFF,TGCGCCAGCAGCCAAGCGGGGGACCGAAACAATGAGCAGTTCTTC
-,-,TRBV5-5,TRBJ2-2,CASSPRANTGERFF,TGTGCCAGCAGCCCCAGGGCGAACACCGGGGAGCGGTTTTTT
-,-,TRBV4-1,TRBJ2-7,CASSQDMRQGYYEQYF,TGCGCCAGCAGCCAAGATATGCGGCAGGGATACTACGAGCAGTACTTC
-,-,TRBV5-5,TRBJ2-1,CASSVGFYNEQFF,TGTGCCAGCAGCGTAGGTTTCTACAATGAGCAGTTCTTC
-,-,TRBV6-1,TRBJ2-5,CASRPGYGTFGQEAQYF,TGTGCCAGCAGACCAGGCTACGGGACCTTCGGGCAAGAGGCCCAGTACTTC
-,-,TRBV20-1,TRBJ2-5,CSARPIRRQETQYF,TGCAGTGCTAGACCTATCAGGAGACAAGAGACCCAGTACTTC
TRBD2,-,TRBV7-3,TRBJ2-3,CASSLVGRADTQYF,TGTGCCAGCAGCTTAGTCGGGAGGGCGGATACGCAGTATTTT
TRBD1,-,TRBV5-1,TRBJ2-7,CASSLDRGQGEQYF,TGCGCCAGCAGCTTGGACAGGGGCCAGGGGGAGCAGTACTTC